The clone carrying this T cell receptor (beta chain) was observed once. Its antigen is not identified. Some clones are missing from TCRdb's copy, which holds only in-frame ones; the method was immunoSEQ multiplex PCR. Counted here are 25,000 to 30,000 clones, approximately 87% occurring once; the ten biggest clones make up roughly 48%. The data stem from a study of lymphopenia after photon versus proton radiotherapy. Notes on the study in general: Post-nadir diversity loss with photons came from oligoclonal expansion, particularly CD8+ Temra cells. Proton therapy kept repertoires fairly stable, unlike photons, which gained effector/memory cells.

Germline V gene lookup returns CDR1 SGHTA and CDR2 FQGTGA. Trimming left V 8 bases short and J 4 bases short, with 17 bases between. This CDR3 has 14 amino acids. This TCR derives from an older woman with cholangiocarcinoma. Some clones in this sample may be carry-over from other donors' samples. V and J are TRBV7-3 and TRBJ1-1, with D possibly TRBD1 on 5 matching bases. Source: peripheral blood, taken from a patient treated with proton-based radiotherapy. The DNA of the CDR3 is TGTGCCAGCTCCCAGAGGTATGGGACCACTGAAGCTTTCTTT. It is translated as CASSQRYGTTEAFF.